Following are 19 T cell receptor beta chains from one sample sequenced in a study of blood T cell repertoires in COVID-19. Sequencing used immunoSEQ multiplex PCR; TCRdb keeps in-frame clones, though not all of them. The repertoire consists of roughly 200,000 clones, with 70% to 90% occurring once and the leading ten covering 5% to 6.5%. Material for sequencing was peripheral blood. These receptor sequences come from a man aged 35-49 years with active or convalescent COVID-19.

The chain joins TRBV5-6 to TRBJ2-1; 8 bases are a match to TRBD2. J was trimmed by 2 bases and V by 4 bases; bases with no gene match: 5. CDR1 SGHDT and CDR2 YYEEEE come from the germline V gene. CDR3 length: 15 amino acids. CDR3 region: CASSLPGGPYNEQFF. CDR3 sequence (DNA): TGTGCCAGCAGCCTGCCGGGAGGGCCCTACAATGAGCAGTTCTTC. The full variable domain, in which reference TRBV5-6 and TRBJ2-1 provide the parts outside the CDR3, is DAGVTQSPTHLIKTRGQQVTLRCSPKSGHDTVSWYQQALGQGPQFIFQYYEEEERQRGNFPDRFSGHQFPNYSSELNVNALLLGDSALYLCASSLPGGPYNEQFFGPGTRLTVL.

The CDR3: CASSLRTSGGAVDTQYF. CDR3 DNA: TGTGCCAGCAGCCTCCGGACTAGCGGGGGGGCAGTAGATACGCAGTATTTT. The V and J genes are TRBV7-3 and TRBJ2-3; 15 bases fit TRBD2. The CDR3 length is 17 residues. In germline, CDR1 is SGHTA, CDR2 FQGTGA. Trimming took 5 bases from V and 5 from J; bases not matched to a gene: 8. The entire variable domain, with the rest obtained from reference TRBV7-3 and TRBJ2-3, is as follows: GAGVSQTPSNKVTEKGKYVELRCDPISGHTALYWYRQSLGQGPEFLIYFQGTGAADDSGLPNDRFFAVRPEGSVSTLKIQRTERGDSAVYLCASSLRTSGGAVDTQYFGPGTRLTVL.

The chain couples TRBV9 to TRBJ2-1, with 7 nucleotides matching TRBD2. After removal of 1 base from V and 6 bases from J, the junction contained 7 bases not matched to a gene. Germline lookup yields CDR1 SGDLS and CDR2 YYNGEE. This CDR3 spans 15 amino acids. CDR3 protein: CASSVSWGGTNEQFF. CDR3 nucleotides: TGTGCCAGCAGCGTAAGTTGGGGAGGGACCAATGAGCAGTTCTTC. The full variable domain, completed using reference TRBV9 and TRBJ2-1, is DSGVTQTPKHLITATGQRVTLRCSPRSGDLSVYWYQQSLDQGLQFLIQYYNGEERAKGNILERFSAQQFPDLHSELNLSSLELGDSALYFCASSVSWGGTNEQFFGPGTRLTVL.

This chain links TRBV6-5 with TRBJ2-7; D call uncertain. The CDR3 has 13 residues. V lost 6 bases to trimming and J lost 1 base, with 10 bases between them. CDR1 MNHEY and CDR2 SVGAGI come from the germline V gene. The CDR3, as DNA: TGTGCCAGCAGGTTGACTTTTTCCTACGAGCAGTACTTC. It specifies CASRLTFSYEQYF.

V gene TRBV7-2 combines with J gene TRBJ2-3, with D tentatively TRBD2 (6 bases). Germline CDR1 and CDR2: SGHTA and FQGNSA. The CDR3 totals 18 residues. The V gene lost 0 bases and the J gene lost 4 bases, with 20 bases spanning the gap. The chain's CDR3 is CASSLAGRSVPGPDTQYF. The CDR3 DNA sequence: TGTGCCAGCAGCTTAGCCGGGAGATCGGTTCCGGGCCCAGATACGCAGTATTTT.

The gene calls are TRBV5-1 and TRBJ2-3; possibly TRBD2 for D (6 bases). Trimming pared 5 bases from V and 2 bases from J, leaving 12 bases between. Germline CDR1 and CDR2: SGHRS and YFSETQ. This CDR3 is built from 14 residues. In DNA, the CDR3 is TGCGCCAGCAGAAAAGCGGGTTACACAGATACGCAGTATTTT. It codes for CASRKAGYTDTQYF. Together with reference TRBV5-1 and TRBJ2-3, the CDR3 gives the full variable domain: KAGVTQTPRYLIKTRGQQVTLSCSPISGHRSVSWYQQTPGQGLQFLFEYFSETQRNKGNFPGRFSGRQFSNSRSEMNVSTLELGDSALYLCASRKAGYTDTQYFGPGTRLTVL.

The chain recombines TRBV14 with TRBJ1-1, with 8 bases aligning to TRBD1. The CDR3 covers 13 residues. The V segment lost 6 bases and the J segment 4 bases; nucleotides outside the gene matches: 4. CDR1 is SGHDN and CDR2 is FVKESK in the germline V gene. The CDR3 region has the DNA TGTGCCAGCAGTCTTGGACAGGGCACTGAAGCTTTCTTT. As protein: CASSLGQGTEAFF.

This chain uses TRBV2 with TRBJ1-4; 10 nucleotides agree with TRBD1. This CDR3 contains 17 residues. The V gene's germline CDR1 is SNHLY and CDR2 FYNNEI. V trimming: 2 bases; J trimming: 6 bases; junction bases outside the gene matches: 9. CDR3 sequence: CASSEPGTGVSDEKLFF. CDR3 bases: TGTGCCAGCAGTGAACCCGGGACAGGGGTATCGGATGAAAAACTGTTTTTT.

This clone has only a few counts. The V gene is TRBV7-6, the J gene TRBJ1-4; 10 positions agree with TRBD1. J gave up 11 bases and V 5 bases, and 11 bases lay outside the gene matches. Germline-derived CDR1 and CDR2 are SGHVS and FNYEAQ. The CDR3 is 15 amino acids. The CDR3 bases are TGTGCCAGCAGCCCTCGGGGACAGGGGTATGGGAAACTGTTTTTT. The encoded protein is CASSPRGQGYGKLFF.

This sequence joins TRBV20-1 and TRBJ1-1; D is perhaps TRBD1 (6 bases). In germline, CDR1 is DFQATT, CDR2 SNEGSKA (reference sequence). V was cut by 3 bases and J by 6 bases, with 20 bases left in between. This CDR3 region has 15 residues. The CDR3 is CSASNMARGAAEAFF. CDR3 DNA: TGCAGTGCTAGTAATATGGCCAGGGGAGCGGCTGAAGCTTTCTTT.

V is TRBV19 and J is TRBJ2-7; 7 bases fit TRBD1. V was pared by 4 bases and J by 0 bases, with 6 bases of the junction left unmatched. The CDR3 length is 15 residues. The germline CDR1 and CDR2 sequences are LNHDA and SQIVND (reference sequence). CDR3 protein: CASSRTDRDSYEQYF. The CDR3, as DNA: TGTGCCAGTAGTAGAACTGACAGGGACTCCTACGAGCAGTACTTC.

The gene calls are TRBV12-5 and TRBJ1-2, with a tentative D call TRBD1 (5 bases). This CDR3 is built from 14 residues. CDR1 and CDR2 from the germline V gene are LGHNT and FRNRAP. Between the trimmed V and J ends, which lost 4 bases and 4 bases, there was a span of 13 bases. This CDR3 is CASGSTRVIYGYTF. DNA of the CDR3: TGTGCTAGTGGTTCTACCAGGGTCATCTATGGCTACACCTTC.

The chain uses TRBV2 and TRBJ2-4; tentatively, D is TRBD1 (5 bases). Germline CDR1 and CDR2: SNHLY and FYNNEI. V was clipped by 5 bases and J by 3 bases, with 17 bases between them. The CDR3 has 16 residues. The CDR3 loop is CASSPIQQVGKNIQYF. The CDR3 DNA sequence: TGTGCCAGCAGTCCTATCCAACAGGTCGGCAAAAACATTCAGTACTTC.

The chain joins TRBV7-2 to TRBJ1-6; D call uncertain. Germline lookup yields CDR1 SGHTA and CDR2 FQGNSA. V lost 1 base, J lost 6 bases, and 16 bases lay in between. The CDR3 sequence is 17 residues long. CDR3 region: CASSLERPSQSNSPLHF. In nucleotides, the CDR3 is TGTGCCAGCAGCTTAGAGAGGCCAAGCCAGAGTAATTCACCCCTCCACTTT.

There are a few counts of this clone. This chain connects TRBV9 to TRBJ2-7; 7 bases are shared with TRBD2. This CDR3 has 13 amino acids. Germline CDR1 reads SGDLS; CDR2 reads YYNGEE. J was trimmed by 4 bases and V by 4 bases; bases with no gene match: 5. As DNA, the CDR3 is TGTGCCAGCAGCCTTGAGGGAGGGTACGAGCAGTACTTC. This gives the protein CASSLEGGYEQYF.

This CDR3 reads CASSVGNVNTEAFF. For the CDR3, the DNA is TGTGCCAGCAGCGTCGGGAACGTGAACACTGAAGCTTTCTTT. The chain couples TRBV2 to TRBJ1-1; D remains unclear. Germline V lookup: CDR1 SNHLY, CDR2 FYNNEI. V was cut by 6 bases and J by 0 bases, with 11 bases left in between. This CDR3 comprises 14 residues.

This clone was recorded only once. The CDR3 region has the DNA TGTGCCGGGTTTAGCGGGAGGGGGGATACGCAGTATTTT. Its protein is CAGFSGRGDTQYF. This chain connects TRBV30 to TRBJ2-3; 11 positions agree with TRBD2. This CDR3 has 13 amino acids. Looked up from germline, CDR1 is GTSNPN and CDR2 is SVGIG (reference sequence). The junction had 7 bases not matched to a gene; V was cut back by 8 bases and J by 6 bases.

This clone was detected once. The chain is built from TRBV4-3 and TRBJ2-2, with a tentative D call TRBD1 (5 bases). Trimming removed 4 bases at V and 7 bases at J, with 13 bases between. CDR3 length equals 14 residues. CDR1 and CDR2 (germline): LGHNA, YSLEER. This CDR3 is CASSPRALGGELFF. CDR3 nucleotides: TGCGCCAGCAGCCCCAGGGCACTCGGCGGGGAGCTGTTTTTT.

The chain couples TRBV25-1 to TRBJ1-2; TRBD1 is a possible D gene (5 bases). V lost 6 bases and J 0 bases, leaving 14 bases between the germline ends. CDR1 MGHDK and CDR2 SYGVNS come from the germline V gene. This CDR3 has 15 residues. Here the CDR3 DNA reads TGTGCCAGCAGCCCTCCCGGGGGGTCTAACTATGGCTACACCTTC. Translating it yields CASSPPGGSNYGYTF.